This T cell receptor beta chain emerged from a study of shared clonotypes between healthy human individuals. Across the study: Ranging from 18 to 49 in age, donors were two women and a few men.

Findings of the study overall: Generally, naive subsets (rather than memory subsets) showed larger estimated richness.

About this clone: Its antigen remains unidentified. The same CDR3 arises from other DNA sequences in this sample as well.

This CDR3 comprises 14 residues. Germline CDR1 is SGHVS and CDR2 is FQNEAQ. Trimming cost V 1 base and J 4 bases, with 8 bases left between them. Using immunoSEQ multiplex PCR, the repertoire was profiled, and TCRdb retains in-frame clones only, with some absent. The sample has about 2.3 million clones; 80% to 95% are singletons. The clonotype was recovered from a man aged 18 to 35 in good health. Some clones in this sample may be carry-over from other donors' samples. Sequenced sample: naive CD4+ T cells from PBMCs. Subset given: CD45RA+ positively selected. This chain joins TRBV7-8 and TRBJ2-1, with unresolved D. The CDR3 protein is CASSLEGRYNEQFF. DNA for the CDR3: TGTGCCAGCAGCTTAGAGGGCAGGTACAATGAGCAGTTCTTC.